What follows are 4 T cell receptor beta chains derived from one specimen sequenced in a study of cytomegalovirus exposure and HLA in healthy donors. With 60 Vbeta and 13 Jbeta primers, the PCR was carried out. Clones were sequenced by immunoSEQ multiplex PCR, and TCRdb holds only the in-frame ones, with some missing. The repertoire holds around 190,000 clones, with 70% to 85% as singletons. Sequencing was performed on PBMCs. These receptors originate from a young woman in good health and CMV-seropositive.

The V gene is TRBV7-8, the J gene TRBJ2-5, with D unclear. This CDR3 is built from 12 residues. V shed 5 bases and J shed 5 bases, with 9 bases lying between them. Germline CDR1 is SGHVS and CDR2 is FQNEAQ. The DNA of the CDR3 is TGTGCCAGCAGCAAAAGCCGGGAGACCCAGTACTTC. It encodes CASSKSRETQYF.

The gene calls are TRBV29-1 and TRBJ2-3; possible D gene TRBD2, 5 bases. Germline CDR1 and CDR2: SQVTM and ANQGSEA. CDR3 length: 14 residues. V was cut by 0 bases and J by 10 bases, with 17 bases left in between. DNA for the CDR3: TGCAGCGTTGAAGATGAGAGGGCAATCGGTGCGCAGTATTTT. Its protein product is CSVEDERAIGAQYF.

In the case of this clone: The same CDR3 is also encoded by other DNA sequences in this sample. The chain has TRBV2 and TRBJ2-5; 7 bases are a match to TRBD1. V lost 6 bases to trimming and J lost 0 bases; unmatched junction nucleotides: 4. This CDR3 contains 14 residues. Germline V gene lookup returns CDR1 SNHLY and CDR2 FYNNEI. This CDR3 is CASSEQGYQETQYF. The CDR3 DNA reads TGTGCCAGCAGCGAACAGGGGTACCAAGAGACCCAGTACTTC.

The chain combines TRBV5-1 with TRBJ1-4; D unresolved. In germline, CDR1 is SGHRS, CDR2 YFSETQ. The CDR3 totals 14 residues. Trimming took off 2 bases at V and 6 bases at J, with 11 bases between the two ends. The CDR3 region has the DNA TGCGCCAGCAGCTTCGGAGGCGGGGATGAAAAACTGTTTTTT. It encodes CASSFGGGDEKLFF.